This T cell receptor beta chain was captured in a study of blood T cell repertoires in COVID-19. Study at large: Acute and convalescent COVID-19 samples came from the United States, Italy and Spain. The cDNA or gDNA used as material had been derived from T cells, B-cell-depleted T cells, or PBMCs.

Authors' processing steps: Amplification of reference gene primers provided the estimated nucleated cell counts. Using immunoSEQ multiplex PCR, the repertoire was profiled, and TCRdb retains in-frame clones only, with some absent. Clone size and V and J calls were adopted from that table, with D and trimming inferred from the DNA. The sample carries under 300,000 clones, 82% recorded once. The receptor was isolated from a woman under 30 with acute or convalescent COVID-19. Sequencing used peripheral blood.

Written as DNA, the CDR3 is TGTGCCAGCAGTTTCGGGGGGTCAACCTACGAGCAGTACTTC. Translation: CASSFGGSTYEQYF. The chain joins TRBV28 to TRBJ2-7; TRBD2 agrees at 7 bases. V lost 3 bases, J lost 2 bases, and 4 bases stayed unmatched. The V gene's germline CDR1 is MDHEN and CDR2 SYDVKM. This CDR3 contains 14 residues.